This note documents a single T cell receptor (beta chain) sequence. This clonotype was seen repeatedly, ten times or more. Its antigen is not yet known. Qualities for individual bases were not recorded, and no much larger clone is one base off. The data stem from a study of blood T cells in healthy people across ages (dated by TCRdb to between 2014 and 2017). As for the study more broadly: In model experiments, template switching captured roughly one uniquely barcoded TCR beta cDNA molecule for every two T cells. To avoid experimental bias, donors of different ages were spread randomly across the sequencing lanes. The donors were divided into four age groups: young (average around 17 years), middle-aged (approximately 42), aged (62) and long-lived (roughly 86). Using deep sequencing normalized with unique cDNA molecular identifiers, the study measured how TCR beta repertoire diversity changes with age. Using the same blood draw, the study looked at two additional independent replicas of 1 million unique cDNA reads for two donors, one aged 18 to 29 and the other aged 80 or older. The paper as a whole reports these results and caveats: Estimates of total diversity from one million sequenced T cells were regarded as lower bounds and underestimates. Observed TCR beta diversity per million T cells fell roughly linearly with age, and a significant reduction was already apparent by age roughly 41. The percentage of naive T cells measured by flow cytometry correlated strongly with observed TCR beta diversity. Because profiling used bulk unsorted PBMCs, naive and antigen-experienced compartments could not be compared conclusively. Compared with the aged group, the long-lived group had more naive CD4+ T cells, fewer expanded clones and increased TCR diversity, suggesting age selection. Donor CMV infection status was unknown, potentially confounding age-related changes in expanded clonotypes.

The junction carries 19 bases between V and J, which are trimmed by 10 bases and 2 bases respectively. CDR1 and CDR2 are read off the germline V gene as ENHRY and SYGVKD. Spanning cysteine to phenylalanine, the CDR3 consists of 15 amino acids. The DNA shown is the 45-base CDR3, in frame from base 1. The library came from 5' RACE. The data were produced on an Illumina HiSeq 2500. A second PCR of about 6 to 12 cycles was performed with a sample-barcoded 5' primer and a J-beta primer mix. A unique molecular identifier was introduced onto each TCR beta cDNA molecule by a template-switch 5' adaptor carrying 12 random nucleotides. Each sample yielded at least 3 million CDR3-containing paired-end reads. First-strand cDNA synthesis was performed from all RNA using the Mint cDNA synthesis kit, with priming by a TRBC-specific oligonucleotide. Following uracil-DNA glycosylase treatment, all cDNA underwent a first 18-cycle PCR with the universal primers M1SS and BC2_uni_R. The original pipeline was this. Normalization of each sample was performed by random selection of 1 million high-quality reads, each carrying a distinct molecular identifier. Reads with shared molecular identifiers were discarded instead of being binned into consensus sequences. CDR3 identification, clonotype clustering and error correction used MiTCR with a Q25 quality threshold and the strictest error-elimination algorithm. A nonparametric unseen species model with Euler transformation was used to estimate a lower bound on total TCR beta diversity. TCRdb's own reprocessing of the public reads used fastp at Q25 and MiXCR and kept productive beta chains. CDR3 protein duplicates are merged, each entry listing the most common genes and DNA. TCRdb's processing, not the study's, gives the V and J calls here. In this sample the table shows some 1.5 million distinct CDR3 sequences, about 30% of which occur a single time. The ten largest clones take up over 7% of the sample.

Donors were a few dozen systemically healthy Caucasian individuals from Russia aged roughly 6 to 95 years. Each donor gave roughly 9.5 milliliters of peripheral blood, collected into EDTA-treated Vacutainer tubes. Ficoll-Paque density-gradient centrifugation was used to isolate PBMCs, with at least 6 million per sample. Trizol reagent was used to extract total RNA from the PBMCs, yielding at least 6 micrograms per sample. Naive CD45RAhigh/CD27high T cell percentages were measured by flow cytometry on a PBMC aliquot from every donor. The chain is assembled from TRBV10-3 and TRBJ2-3; the D gene is possibly TRBD2, with 7 bases matching. What was sequenced was blood. This TCR was sampled from a woman younger than 45 in good health. The bases are TGTGCCACAGGAAAGGGGGGGGAACCCACAGATACGCAGTATTTT. Its protein is CATGKGGEPTDTQYF.